Each of the 23 T cell receptor beta chains below was sequenced from the same sample in a study of PD-L1 blockade in urothelial cancer. Generated by immunoSEQ multiplex PCR, the TCRdb table keeps only in-frame clones and is missing some. Seen here are 70,000 to 85,000 clones, roughly 80% observed once, and the top ten hold approximately 4.7%. The input for sequencing was PBMCs, taken around atezolizumab (anti-PD-L1) treatment. These receptors were collected from a man in his 70s with urothelial cancer.

This chain links TRBV7-2 with TRBJ2-4; 14 bases match TRBD2. Germline V gene sequence: CDR1 SGHTA, CDR2 FQGNSA. This CDR3 region has 18 residues. With 4 bases clipped from V and 1 base from J, the junction kept 6 bases outside the gene matches. The CDR3 loop is CASSSSTSGRAAKNIQYF. Written as DNA, the CDR3 is TGTGCCAGCAGCTCCTCGACTAGCGGGAGGGCGGCCAAAAACATTCAGTACTTC.

This clone appeared a few times. This rearrangement joins TRBV10-3 to TRBJ2-7; D is perhaps TRBD2 (5 bases). V gave up 4 bases and J gave up 6 bases, with 13 bases separating them. Germline lookup yields CDR1 ENHRY and CDR2 SYGVKD. The CDR3 totals 13 residues. The CDR3 DNA follows: TGTGCCATCAGTGGGACTGAGCAAGGCGAGCAGTACTTC. Residues: CAISGTEQGEQYF.

The chain couples TRBV6-5 to TRBJ2-7, with unresolved D. The CDR3 extends over 14 amino acids. The V end was cut by 3 bases, the J end by 3 bases, with 12 bases between. Germline V gives CDR1 MNHEY, CDR2 SVGAGI. CDR3 loop: CASSYRKSRYEQYF. As DNA, the CDR3 is TGTGCCAGCAGTTATCGTAAATCTCGCTACGAGCAGTACTTC.

This clone occurred once. The chain employs TRBV5-1 and TRBJ2-5; 7 nucleotides line up with TRBD1. The CDR3 length is 14 residues. The trim removed 0 bases at V and 5 bases at J, leaving 4 bases unmatched. Germline values: CDR1 SGHRS, CDR2 YFSETQ. CDR3 residues: CASSLEGGRETQYF. The CDR3, as DNA: TGCGCCAGCAGCTTGGAAGGGGGCAGGGAGACCCAGTACTTC.

The chain has TRBV9 and TRBJ2-1, with 10 bases fitting TRBD1. The germline V gene has CDR1 SGDLS and CDR2 YYNGEE. V lost 1 base to trimming and J lost 3 bases; unmatched junction nucleotides: 1. The CDR3 is made up of 15 amino acids. The CDR3 region is CASSVRTGGYNEQFF. For the CDR3, the DNA is TGTGCCAGCAGCGTAAGGACAGGGGGCTACAATGAGCAGTTCTTC.

This clone was counted once. The J gene is TRBJ2-3, the V gene TRBV4-1, with 7 bases fitting TRBD2. The germline V gene encodes CDR1 MGHRA and CDR2 YSYEKL. The CDR3 consists of 18 residues. V dropped 0 bases and J dropped 1; count of bases not matched to a gene: 10. The CDR3 sequence is CASSQDQGTAGGTDTQYF. The CDR3 DNA sequence: TGCGCCAGCAGCCAAGATCAGGGTACGGCGGGAGGCACAGATACGCAGTATTTT.

This chain uses TRBV19 with TRBJ2-6; D remains unclear. The CDR3 is 13 residues long. Germline values: CDR1 LNHDA, CDR2 SQIVND (reference sequence). V was cut by 6 bases and J by 4 bases, with 7 bases left in between. CDR3 amino acids: CASRFSGANVLTF. The DNA for the CDR3 is TGTGCCAGTAGGTTCTCCGGGGCCAACGTCCTGACTTTC.

V gene TRBV6-1 combines with J gene TRBJ2-3; 7 positions match TRBD1. Losses at the gene ends were 3 bases for V and 4 bases for J; bases not matched to a gene: 10. Germline V lookup: CDR1 MNHNS, CDR2 SASEGT. This CDR3 comprises 16 residues. CDR3 coding DNA: TGTGCCAGCAGTGAGGGTTTGGGACAGTGGGCAGATACGCAGTATTTT. It yields the protein CASSEGLGQWADTQYF.

The CDR3 loop reads CASSFLSSGGTDTQYF. The CDR3 DNA is TGTGCCAGCAGCTTCCTTAGCTCTGGGGGGACAGATACGCAGTATTTT. The rearrangement links TRBV7-9 to TRBJ2-3, with D tentatively TRBD2 (6 bases). The CDR3 is made up of 16 amino acids. Germline CDR1 SEHNR, CDR2 FQNEAQ (reference sequence). The V end was cut by 3 bases, the J end by 3 bases, with 16 bases between.

The gene calls are TRBV30 and TRBJ1-1; 8 bases match TRBD1. CDR1 GTSNPN and CDR2 SVGIG come from the germline V gene (reference sequence). Trimming at V came to 4 bases and at J to 9 bases, leaving 7 bases not matched to a gene. This CDR3 spans 12 amino acids. The CDR3 is CAWNADRAKAFF. Here the CDR3 DNA reads TGTGCCTGGAACGCGGACAGGGCGAAAGCTTTCTTT.

This chain links TRBV28 with TRBJ1-3; a weak D match, TRBD1 (6 bases). This CDR3 region has 17 residues. The V end lost 2 bases, the J end lost 4 bases, and 18 bases lay between the germline ends. Germline CDR1 reads MDHEN; CDR2 reads SYDVKM. In DNA, the CDR3 is TGTGCCAGCAGTTTAGATAGGACAGCGTACGAAGGAAACACCATATATTTT. Translating gives CASSLDRTAYEGNTIYF.

The V gene is TRBV11-2, the J gene TRBJ2-5, with D maybe TRBD2 (5 bases). V lost 4 bases, J lost 2 bases, and 8 bases lay in between. Germline V gives CDR1 SGHAT, CDR2 FQNNGV. This CDR3 has 13 residues. The chain's CDR3 is CASSSGLQETQYF. The CDR3 nucleotides read TGTGCCAGCAGCTCCGGACTTCAAGAGACCCAGTACTTC.

The V gene is TRBV6-5, the J gene TRBJ2-7, with D possibly being TRBD1 (6 bases). The ends were cut back, 2 bases at V and 1 base at J, with 15 bases in the middle. CDR1 and CDR2 from the germline V gene are MNHEY and SVGAGI. The length of the CDR3 is 16 residues. This chain's CDR3 is CASSYAPGHQSYEQYF. As DNA, the CDR3 is TGTGCCAGCAGTTACGCCCCGGGACACCAGTCCTACGAGCAGTACTTC.

This clone was observed a few times. The genes are TRBV9 and TRBJ2-3; no definite D call. Trimming removed 6 bases from V and 5 bases from J, with 13 bases in between. The germline V gene has CDR1 SGDLS and CDR2 YYNGEE. This CDR3 has 13 amino acids. CDR3 protein: CASTLLSGDTQYF. In DNA form, the CDR3 reads TGTGCCAGCACGCTACTCTCCGGAGATACGCAGTATTTT.

The rearrangement uses TRBV13 and TRBJ2-3; 9 bases align to TRBD1. V shed 4 bases, J shed 4 bases, and the junction held 6 bases outside the gene matches. CDR1 and CDR2 (germline): PRHDT, FYEKMQ (reference sequence). The CDR3 is 15 residues long. The CDR3 DNA reads TGTGCCAGCAGCTCCCGCCGGGACAGGGCAGATACGCAGTATTTT. It is translated as CASSSRRDRADTQYF.

This chain links TRBV5-4 with TRBJ1-1; D remains ambiguous. Per the germline V gene, CDR1 is SGHNT and CDR2 is YYREEE (reference sequence). Trimming stripped 3 bases from V and 1 base from J, with 10 bases between. The CDR3 runs to 14 residues. CDR3 residues: CASSSSRQNTEAFF. As DNA, the CDR3 is TGTGCCAGCAGCTCGAGCCGACAGAACACTGAAGCTTTCTTT.

The rearrangement joins TRBV30 to TRBJ1-5; a weak D match, TRBD1 (6 bases). CDR1 and CDR2 from the germline V gene are GTSNPN and SVGIG (reference sequence). Trimming removed 3 bases from V and 4 bases from J, with 16 bases in between. The CDR3 consists of 15 residues. The CDR3 sequence: CAWRPPRGGNQPQHF. CDR3 DNA sequence: TGTGCCTGGAGGCCCCCCAGGGGAGGGAATCAGCCCCAGCATTTT. Combining the CDR3 with reference TRBV30 and TRBJ1-5 gives the whole variable domain SQTIHQWPATLVQPVGSPLSLECTVEGTSNPNLYWYRQAAGRGLQLLFYSVGIGQISSEVPQNLSASRPQDRQFILSSKKLLLSDSGFYLCAWRPPRGGNQPQHFGDGTRLSIL.

This clone was seen just once. V is TRBV2 and J is TRBJ2-7, with 7 nucleotides matching TRBD1. From germline, CDR1 is SNHLY and CDR2 FYNNEI. This CDR3 spans 15 amino acids. J was trimmed by 1 base and V by 6 bases; bases with no gene match: 9. The CDR3 DNA reads TGTGCCAGCAGCTACGGGACAGCATCATCCTACGAGCAGTACTTC. Translated, it gives CASSYGTASSYEQYF.

The chain uses TRBV4-1 and TRBJ1-5; tentatively, D is TRBD1 (5 bases). The V end lost 1 base, the J end lost 2 bases, and 6 bases lay between the germline ends. The V gene's germline CDR1 is MGHRA and CDR2 YSYEKL. The CDR3 runs to 14 residues. DNA of the CDR3: TGCGCCAGCAGCCAAGCGACAGGCAATCAGCCCCAGCATTTT. This translates into CASSQATGNQPQHF.

This clone was counted a single time. CDR3 sequence: CASSIGTGGEQYF. CDR3 DNA: TGTGCCAGTTCGATAGGGACAGGGGGCGAGCAGTACTTC. The V gene is TRBV18, the J gene TRBJ2-7; TRBD1 agrees at 11 bases. The CDR3 consists of 13 residues. Germline CDR1 is KGHSH and CDR2 is LQKENI. The ends lost 9 bases at V and 6 bases at J; junction bases unmatched: 7.

V is TRBV5-4 and J is TRBJ2-2, with TRBD1 matching over 7 bases. The CDR3 totals 16 residues. Germline CDR1 reads SGHNT; CDR2 reads YYREEE (reference sequence). V lost 3 bases and J lost 0; bases outside the gene matches: 5. CDR3 region: CASSSWTGSNTGELFF. Written as DNA, the CDR3 is TGTGCCAGCAGCTCGTGGACAGGATCGAACACCGGGGAGCTGTTTTTT.

J is TRBJ2-5 and V is TRBV27; possibly TRBD1 for D (5 bases). The germline V and J ends were trimmed by 3 bases and 7 bases, with 12 bases remaining between them. The CDR3 has 13 amino acids. Germline V lookup: CDR1 MNHEY, CDR2 SMNVEV (reference sequence). The CDR3 region is CASSFGAQLTQYF. In DNA form, the CDR3 reads TGTGCCAGCAGTTTTGGGGCCCAATTGACCCAGTACTTC.

The rearrangement joins TRBV5-1 to TRBJ2-3; 7 bases match TRBD1. V trimming: 6 bases; J trimming: 6 bases; junction bases outside the gene matches: 7. The CDR3 covers 13 residues. Germline CDR1 reads SGHRS; CDR2 reads YFSETQ. In DNA form, the CDR3 reads TGCGCCAGCAATACAGGGGCGGAGGATACGCAGTATTTT. Translating it yields CASNTGAEDTQYF.